Shown below are 17 T cell receptor beta chains from a single sample sequenced in a study of metastatic and nonmetastatic thyroid tumors. From the PCR reads, TCRdb re-called clones with MiXCR. The sample shows roughly 59,000 clones, about a sixth of them seen only once. Ahead of thyroid surgery, no patient had received treatment of any kind. The sample consisted of blood. The receptors come from a male donor with papillary thyroid cancer or a benign thyroid nodule (not recorded which). Some clones in this sample may be carry-over from other donors' samples.

In its sample, this clone was seen many times. This rearrangement joins TRBV6-1 to TRBJ2-4; 7 bases line up with TRBD2. The germline V gene encodes CDR1 MNHNS and CDR2 SASEGT. V shed 4 bases and J 6 bases; nucleotides not matched to a gene: 0. The length of the CDR3 is 12 residues. CDR3 in DNA: TGTGCCAGCAGTGGGGGGGGAAACATTCAGTACTTC. Amino acid sequence: CASSGGGNIQYF.

The chain uses TRBV9 and TRBJ2-3; D is unclear. Germline CDR1 and CDR2: SGDLS and YYNGEE. This CDR3 comprises 13 residues. V was pared by 2 bases and J by 5 bases, with 9 bases between. Written as DNA, the CDR3 is TGTGCCAGCAGCGTGGTAAGCCTAGATACGCAGTATTTT. As protein: CASSVVSLDTQYF.

J is TRBJ1-2 and V is TRBV6-1; TRBD1 might be the D (6 bases). V was clipped by 5 bases and J by 3 bases, with 19 bases between them. CDR3 length equals 16 residues. Germline V gene lookup returns CDR1 MNHNS and CDR2 SASEGT. CDR3 in amino acids: CASSPARDIRYYGYTF. CDR3 bases: TGTGCCAGCAGTCCAGCAAGGGACATCAGATACTATGGCTACACCTTC.

This clone was found a few times. Other DNA sequences in the same sample also yield this CDR3. This chain connects TRBV5-6 to TRBJ2-3, with 10 bases lining up with TRBD2. Germline loops: CDR1 SGHDT, CDR2 YYEEEE. The CDR3 length is 14 residues. The V and J ends lost 2 bases and 3 bases, in that order; junction bases with no gene match: 0. The CDR3 DNA reads TGTGCCAGCAGCTTTAGCGGGAGGACAGATACGCAGTATTTT. This encodes CASSFSGRTDTQYF.

This clone was found many times. This chain connects TRBV25-1 to TRBJ2-5; D is ambiguous. V was shortened by 3 bases and J by 5 bases, with 10 bases between the two germline ends. Germline V gene lookup returns CDR1 MGHDK and CDR2 SYGVNS. CDR3 length equals 13 residues. The CDR3 here is CASSDIVGETQYF. In DNA, the CDR3 is TGTGCCAGCAGTGATATCGTCGGGGAGACCCAGTACTTC.

This clone has just a few counts. One base away lies a much larger clone, so this may be a sequencing read error. The J gene is TRBJ2-3, the V gene TRBV7-9; D unresolved. The germline V gene has CDR1 SEHNR and CDR2 FQNEAQ (reference sequence). V lost 11 bases and J 5 bases, leaving 8 bases between the germline ends. There are 10 residues in the CDR3. CDR3 sequence reads: CASSLDTQYF. CDR3 nucleotide sequence: TGTGCCTCTTCGTTAGATACGCAGTATTTT.

With respect to this clone: In this CDR3 the conserved last residue, phenylalanine or tryptophan, is missing, so a read error is likely. This chain joins TRBV14 and TRBJ2-1; no firm D call. The ends were cut back, 5 bases at V and 4 bases at J, with 9 bases in the middle. The CDR3 length is 13 residues. CDR1 is SGHDN, CDR2 FVKESK, per germline. The CDR3: CASSKLRYNEQFL. The DNA of the CDR3 is TGTGCCAGCAGCAAGCTACGGTACAATGAGCAGTTCCTC.

This sequence joins TRBV11-2 and TRBJ2-3, with 9 bases matching TRBD2. Losses at the gene ends were 4 bases for V and 7 bases for J; bases not matched to a gene: 12. CDR1 is SGHAT, CDR2 FQNNGV, per germline. The CDR3 sequence is 16 residues long. CDR3: CASSSNLAGRGYTQYF. CDR3 DNA sequence: TGTGCCAGCAGCTCGAACCTAGCGGGGCGAGGTTATACGCAGTATTTT.

Details on this clone: Mismatch with germline at one junction end may stem from a read error. This chain links TRBV11-2 with TRBJ1-2, with TRBD1 identical over 10 bases. In germline, CDR1 is SGHAT, CDR2 FQNNGV. There are 16 residues in the CDR3. The CDR3 coding sequence is TGTGCCGGCAGCCGAATGCCGGGGGACAGGGGAGGTGGCTACACCTTC. It specifies CAGSRMPGDRGGGYTF.

This clone occurred many times. This chain connects TRBV5-1 to TRBJ2-7; 12 bases agree with TRBD1. Losses at the gene ends were 1 base for V and 5 bases for J; bases not matched to a gene: 4. Germline V lookup: CDR1 SGHRS, CDR2 YFSETQ. This CDR3 has 15 amino acids. Written as DNA, the CDR3 is TGCGCCAGCAGCTTGAGTGGGACAGGGGGCGACGAGCAGTACGTC. This gives the protein CASSLSGTGGDEQYV.

This clone was recorded many times. The V and J genes are TRBV3-1 and TRBJ2-1, with 7 bases that match TRBD2. Germline-derived CDR1 and CDR2 are LGHDT and YNNKEL (reference sequence). V dropped 6 bases and J dropped 7; count of bases not matched to a gene: 15. CDR3 length equals 16 residues. In DNA, the CDR3 is TGTGCCAGCAGTCCCCCCGTCGGCGGGAGCGTAAATGAGCAGTTCTTC. This codes for CASSPPVGGSVNEQFF.

This sequence joins TRBV9 and TRBJ1-2, with a tentative D call TRBD1 (5 bases). The germline V gene encodes CDR1 SGDLS and CDR2 YYNGEE. The CDR3 has 14 residues. V was pared by 4 bases and J by 10 bases, with 20 bases between. The CDR3 DNA sequence: TGTGCCAGCAGCCCCTCCGTGGGGCACGGAGTCTACACCTTC. It encodes CASSPSVGHGVYTF. Drawing the rest from reference TRBV9 and TRBJ1-2, the complete variable domain is DSGVTQTPKHLITATGQRVTLRCSPRSGDLSVYWYQQSLDQGLQFLIQYYNGEERAKGNILERFSAQQFPDLHSELNLSSLELGDSALYFCASSPSVGHGVYTFGSGTRLTVV.

Turning to this clone: A much larger clone lies a single base off, so this may be a read error. V is TRBV7-3 and J is TRBJ2-5; TRBD2 aligns across 8 bases. The CDR3 is 15 residues long. After removal of 1 base from V and 1 base from J, the junction contained 2 bases not matched to a gene. CDR1 is SGHTA and CDR2 is FQGTGA in the germline V gene. In DNA form, the CDR3 reads TGTGCCAGCAGCTTAAAACGGGAGGGCCAAGAGACCCAGTACTTC. Residues: CASSLKREGQETQYF.

This clone was observed at least ten times. The genes are TRBV5-5 and TRBJ1-1; D unresolved. V lost 0 bases, J lost 8 bases, and 5 bases lay in between. In germline, CDR1 is SGHKS, CDR2 YYEKEE (reference sequence). The CDR3 covers 11 residues. The CDR3 region is CASSLGAEAFF. CDR3 DNA sequence: TGTGCCAGCAGCTTGGGGGCGGAAGCTTTCTTT.

This clone was seen a few times. A much more abundant neighbour one base away suggests this may be a read error. Other DNA sequences in this specimen translate into the identical CDR3. The DNA of the CDR3 is TGTGCCAGCAGTTCCCTCGTCACAGGTAGACAATCGCGTTCTCAGCCCCAGCATTTT. Translation: CASSSLVTGRQSRSQPQHF. The J gene is TRBJ1-5, the V gene TRBV28, with D possibly TRBD1 on 5 matching bases. Between the trimmed V and J ends, which lost 4 bases and 6 bases, there was a span of 28 bases. The CDR3 runs to 19 residues. In germline, CDR1 is MDHEN, CDR2 SYDVKM.

The V and J genes are TRBV6-1 and TRBJ1-1; D uncertain. The CDR3 covers 16 residues. V lost 7 bases to trimming and J lost 5 bases, with 23 bases between them. Looked up from germline, CDR1 is MNHNS and CDR2 is SASEGT. The CDR3 region is CASKRRSIVIDTEAFF. CDR3 coding DNA: TGTGCCAGCAAAAGACGGTCTATTGTTATCGATACTGAAGCTTTCTTT.

This clone was picked up many times. The chain recombines TRBV28 with TRBJ1-5; 9 bases map to TRBD1. The CDR3 contains 18 residues. V shed 5 bases and J 0 bases; nucleotides not matched to a gene: 11. Germline lookup yields CDR1 MDHEN and CDR2 SYDVKM. CDR3 region: CASSIGTGRHYSNQPQHF. CDR3 bases: TGTGCCAGCAGTATTGGGACAGGGAGACATTATAGCAATCAGCCCCAGCATTTT. Full variable domain (remainder filled in from reference TRBV28 and TRBJ1-5): DVKVTQSSRYLVKRTGEKVFLECVQDMDHENMFWYRQDPGLGLRLIYFSYDVKMKEKGDIPEGYSVSREKKERFSLILESASTNQTSMYLCASSIGTGRHYSNQPQHFGDGTRLSIL.